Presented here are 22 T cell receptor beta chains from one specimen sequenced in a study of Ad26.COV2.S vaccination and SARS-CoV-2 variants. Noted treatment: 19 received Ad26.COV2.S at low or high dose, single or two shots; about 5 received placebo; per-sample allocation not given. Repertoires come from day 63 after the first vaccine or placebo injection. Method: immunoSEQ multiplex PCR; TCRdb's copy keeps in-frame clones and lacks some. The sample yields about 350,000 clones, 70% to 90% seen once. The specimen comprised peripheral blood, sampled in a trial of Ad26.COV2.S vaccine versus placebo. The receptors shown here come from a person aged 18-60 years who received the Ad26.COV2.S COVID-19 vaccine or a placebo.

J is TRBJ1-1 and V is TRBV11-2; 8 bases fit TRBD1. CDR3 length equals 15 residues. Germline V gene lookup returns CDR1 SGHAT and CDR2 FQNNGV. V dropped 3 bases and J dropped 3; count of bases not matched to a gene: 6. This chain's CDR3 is CASSLRTGRDTEAFF. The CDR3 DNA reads TGTGCCAGCAGCTTGAGGACAGGGAGGGACACTGAAGCTTTCTTT.

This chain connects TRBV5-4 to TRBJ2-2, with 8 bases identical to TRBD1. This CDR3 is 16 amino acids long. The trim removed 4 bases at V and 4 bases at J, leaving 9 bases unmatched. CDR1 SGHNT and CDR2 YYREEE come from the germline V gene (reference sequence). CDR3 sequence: CASSPGTGRSTGELFF. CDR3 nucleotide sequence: TGTGCCAGCAGCCCGGGGACAGGCAGAAGCACCGGGGAGCTGTTTTTT.

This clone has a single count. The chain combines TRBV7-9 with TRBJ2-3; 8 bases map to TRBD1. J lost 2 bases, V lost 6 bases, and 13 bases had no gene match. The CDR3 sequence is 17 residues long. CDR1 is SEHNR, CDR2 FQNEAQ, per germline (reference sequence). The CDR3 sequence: CASRIGIGQGPTDTQYF. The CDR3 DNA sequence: TGTGCCAGCAGAATAGGGATCGGACAGGGACCCACAGATACGCAGTATTTT.

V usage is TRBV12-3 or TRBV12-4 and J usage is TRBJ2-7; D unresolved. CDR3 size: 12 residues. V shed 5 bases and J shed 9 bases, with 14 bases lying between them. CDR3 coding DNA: TGTGCCAGCAGTCTCACTCAGGTGATGCAGTACTTC. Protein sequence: CASSLTQVMQYF.

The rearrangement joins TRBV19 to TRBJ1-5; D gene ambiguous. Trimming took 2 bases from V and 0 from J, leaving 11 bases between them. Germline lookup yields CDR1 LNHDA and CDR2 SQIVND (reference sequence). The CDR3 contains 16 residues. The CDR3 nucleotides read TGTGCCAGTAGTATAACATTCAGCAGTAGCAATCAGCCCCAGCATTTT. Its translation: CASSITFSSSNQPQHF.

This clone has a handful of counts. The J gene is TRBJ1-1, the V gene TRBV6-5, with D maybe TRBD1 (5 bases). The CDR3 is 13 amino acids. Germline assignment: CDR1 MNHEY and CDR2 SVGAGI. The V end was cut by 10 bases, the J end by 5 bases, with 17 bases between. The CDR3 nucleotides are TGTGCCACGATGGGGGGATCAGGAACTGAAGCTTTCTTT. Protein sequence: CATMGGSGTEAFF.

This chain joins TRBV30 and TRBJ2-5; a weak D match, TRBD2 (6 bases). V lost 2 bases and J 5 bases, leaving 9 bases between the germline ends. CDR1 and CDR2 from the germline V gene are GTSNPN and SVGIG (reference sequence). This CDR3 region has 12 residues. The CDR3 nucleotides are TGTGCCTGGAGTCCTAGCGATGAGACCCAGTACTTC. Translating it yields CAWSPSDETQYF. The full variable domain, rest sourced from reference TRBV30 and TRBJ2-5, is SQTIHQWPATLVQPVGSPLSLECTVEGTSNPNLYWYRQAAGRGLQLLFYSVGIGQISSEVPQNLSASRPQDRQFILSSKKLLLSDSGFYLCAWSPSDETQYFGPGTRLLVL.

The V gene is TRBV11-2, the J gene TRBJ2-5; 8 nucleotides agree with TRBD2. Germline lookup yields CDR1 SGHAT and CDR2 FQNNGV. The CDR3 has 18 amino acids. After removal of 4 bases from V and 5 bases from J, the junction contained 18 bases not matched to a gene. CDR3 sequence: CASSYSANSGTRGETQYF. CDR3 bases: TGTGCCAGCAGCTACTCAGCAAATTCCGGGACTAGAGGGGAGACCCAGTACTTC.

CDR3 coding DNA: TGTGCCAGCATCGCGGACAGGGTGCCGCCTGAGCAGTACTTC. Protein sequence: CASIADRVPPEQYF. This chain uses TRBV11-2 with TRBJ2-7; 8 bases align to TRBD1. Germline V gives CDR1 SGHAT, CDR2 FQNNGV. V trimming: 7 bases; J trimming: 7 bases; junction bases outside the gene matches: 12. The CDR3 length is 14 residues.

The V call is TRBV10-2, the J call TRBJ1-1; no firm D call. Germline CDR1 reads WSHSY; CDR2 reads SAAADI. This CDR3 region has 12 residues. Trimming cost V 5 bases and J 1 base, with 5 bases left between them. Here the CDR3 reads CASSSRNTEAFF. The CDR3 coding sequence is TGCGCCAGCAGTTCCAGGAACACTGAAGCTTTCTTT.

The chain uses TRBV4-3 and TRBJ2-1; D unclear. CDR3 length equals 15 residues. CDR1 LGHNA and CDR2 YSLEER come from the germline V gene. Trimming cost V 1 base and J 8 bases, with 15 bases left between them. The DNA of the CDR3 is TGCGCCAGCAGCCAAGGCGTTTCGTGGCGTTATGAGCAGTTCTTC. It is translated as CASSQGVSWRYEQFF.

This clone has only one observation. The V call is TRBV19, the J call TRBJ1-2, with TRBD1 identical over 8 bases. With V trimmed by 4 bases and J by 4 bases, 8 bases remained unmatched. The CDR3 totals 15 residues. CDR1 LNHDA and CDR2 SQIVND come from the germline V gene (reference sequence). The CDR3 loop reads CASSNQGARFYGYTF. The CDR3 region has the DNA TGTGCCAGTAGTAATCAGGGGGCGCGTTTCTATGGCTACACCTTC.

CDR3 DNA sequence: TGTGCCAGCAGCTTTTGGGAGGGGGGACCCTACAATGAGCAGTTCTTC. Amino acid sequence: CASSFWEGGPYNEQFF. This chain links TRBV5-8 with TRBJ2-1, with D possibly TRBD2 on 7 matching bases. The CDR3 is 16 amino acids. V lost 2 bases and J 2 bases, leaving 14 bases between the germline ends. Germline V gene lookup returns CDR1 SGHTS and CDR2 YDEGEE.

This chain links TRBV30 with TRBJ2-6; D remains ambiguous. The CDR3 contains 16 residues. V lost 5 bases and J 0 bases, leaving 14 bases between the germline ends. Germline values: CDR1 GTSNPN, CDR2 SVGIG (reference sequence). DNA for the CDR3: TGTGCCTGGGGGCTGTGGGAAGCCTCTGGGGCCAACGTCCTGACTTTC. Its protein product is CAWGLWEASGANVLTF.

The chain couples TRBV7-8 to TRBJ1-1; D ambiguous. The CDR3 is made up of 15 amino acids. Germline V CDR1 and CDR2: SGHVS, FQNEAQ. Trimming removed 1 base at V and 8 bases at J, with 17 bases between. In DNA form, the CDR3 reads TGTGCCAGCAGCTTAGTTCTCGGCGGGAGTGGCGAAGCTTTCTTT. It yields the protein CASSLVLGGSGEAFF.

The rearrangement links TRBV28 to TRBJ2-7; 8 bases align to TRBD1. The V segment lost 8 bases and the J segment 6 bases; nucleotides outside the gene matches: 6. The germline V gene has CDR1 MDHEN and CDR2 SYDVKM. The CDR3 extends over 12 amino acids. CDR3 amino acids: CASQQGASEQYF. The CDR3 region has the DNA TGTGCCAGCCAGCAGGGGGCCAGCGAGCAGTACTTC.

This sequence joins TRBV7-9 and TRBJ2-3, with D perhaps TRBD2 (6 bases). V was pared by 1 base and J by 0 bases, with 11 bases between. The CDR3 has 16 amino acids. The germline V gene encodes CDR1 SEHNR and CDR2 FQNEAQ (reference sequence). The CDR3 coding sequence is TGTGCCAGCAGCTTAGATTCCGGGGGTAGCACAGATACGCAGTATTTT. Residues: CASSLDSGGSTDTQYF.

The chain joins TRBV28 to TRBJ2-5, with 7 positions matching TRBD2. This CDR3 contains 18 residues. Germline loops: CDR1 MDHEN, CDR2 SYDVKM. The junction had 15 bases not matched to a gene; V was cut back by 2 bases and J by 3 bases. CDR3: CASSLRRVTAGAKETQYF. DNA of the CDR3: TGTGCCAGCAGTTTACGCCGAGTTACTGCGGGAGCCAAAGAGACCCAGTACTTC.

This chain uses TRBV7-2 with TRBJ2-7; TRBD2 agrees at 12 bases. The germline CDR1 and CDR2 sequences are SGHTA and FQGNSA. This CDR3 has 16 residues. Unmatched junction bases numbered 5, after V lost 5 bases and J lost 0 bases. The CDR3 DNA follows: TGTGCCAGCAGCCCTAGGACTAGCGGGATCTCCTACGAGCAGTACTTC. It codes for CASSPRTSGISYEQYF. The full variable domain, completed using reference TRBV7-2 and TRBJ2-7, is GAGVSQSPSNKVTEKGKDVELRCDPISGHTALYWYRQSLGQGLEFLIYFQGNSAPDKSGLPSDRFSAERTGGSVSTLTIQRTQQEDSAVYLCASSPRTSGISYEQYFGPGTRLTVT.

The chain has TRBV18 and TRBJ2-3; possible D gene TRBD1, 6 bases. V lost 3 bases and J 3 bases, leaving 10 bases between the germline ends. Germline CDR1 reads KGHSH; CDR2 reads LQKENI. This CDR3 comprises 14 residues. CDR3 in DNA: TGTGCCAGCTCACCGGACAGAAATACAGATACGCAGTATTTT. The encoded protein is CASSPDRNTDTQYF.

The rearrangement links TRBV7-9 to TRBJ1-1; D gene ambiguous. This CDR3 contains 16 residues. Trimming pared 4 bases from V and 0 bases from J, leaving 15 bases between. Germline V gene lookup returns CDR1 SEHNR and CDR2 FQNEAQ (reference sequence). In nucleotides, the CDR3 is TGTGCCAGCAGCTCTAATGGCTGGACGGTGAACACTGAAGCTTTCTTT. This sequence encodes CASSSNGWTVNTEAFF.

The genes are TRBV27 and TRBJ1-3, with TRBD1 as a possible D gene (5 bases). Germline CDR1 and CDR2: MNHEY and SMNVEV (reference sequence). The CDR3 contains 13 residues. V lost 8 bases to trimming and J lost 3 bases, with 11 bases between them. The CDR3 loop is CASGSTGGNTIYF. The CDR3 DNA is TGTGCCAGCGGAAGTACAGGTGGAAACACCATATATTTT.